This T cell receptor (beta chain) was profiled in a study of blood T cell repertoires in COVID-19. Across the whole study: Samples representing acute and convalescent COVID-19 were sourced from the United States, Italy and Spain.

Trimming removed 0 bases from V and 4 bases from J, with 16 bases in between. CDR1 and CDR2 from the germline V gene are SGHRS and YFSETQ. The CDR3 consists of 16 residues. Here immunoSEQ multiplex PCR was the method, and the copy in TCRdb shows in-frame clones only, minus some. The sample has hundreds of thousands of clones; 75% to 85% are singletons. This clone was detected once. The source material was PBMCs or T cells enriched from blood (not recorded which). This clonotype originated in a woman aged 45-59 years with acute COVID-19. The chain is built from TRBV5-1 and TRBJ2-5; a possible D gene is TRBD2 (5 bases). CDR3 protein: CASSLAGSSSGETQYF. CDR3 coding DNA: TGCGCCAGCAGCTTGGCCGGCTCTTCCAGCGGAGAGACCCAGTACTTC.